A single sample gave rise to the 27 T cell receptor beta chains below, sequenced in a study of blood T cell repertoires in COVID-19. The data were produced by immunoSEQ multiplex PCR, yet TCRdb's version contains in-frame clones alone and is incomplete. Of around 310,000 clones detected, approximately 90% appear once; the ten largest clones hold around an eighth. The sequenced sample was peripheral blood. Every receptor here comes from a woman aged 55 to 70 with acute or convalescent COVID-19.

The gene calls are TRBV27 and TRBJ2-7; the D is unclear. The V gene's germline CDR1 is MNHEY and CDR2 SMNVEV (reference sequence). V lost 4 bases to trimming and J lost 9 bases, with 13 bases between them. This CDR3 is 12 amino acids long. This CDR3 reads CASSSSPSGQYF. The CDR3 bases are TGTGCCAGCAGTTCGTCCCCCTCCGGGCAGTACTTC.

The genes are TRBV7-2 and TRBJ2-1, with D possibly being TRBD1 (6 bases). This CDR3 has 15 amino acids. The germline gives CDR1 SGHTA, CDR2 FQGNSA. Trimming shortened V by 2 bases and J by 0 bases, and 8 bases separated the two germline ends. CDR3 DNA sequence: TGTGCCAGCAGCTTAAAAGGGGGCTCCTACAATGAGCAGTTCTTC. Translated: CASSLKGGSYNEQFF.

This chain joins TRBV5-6 and TRBJ1-3; possible D gene TRBD1, 6 bases. From germline, CDR1 is SGHDT and CDR2 YYEEEE. The V end lost 3 bases, the J end lost 6 bases, and 16 bases lay between the germline ends. There are 15 residues in the CDR3. CDR3 DNA: TGTGCCAGCAGCTATCTACAGGGAGGGACAAACACCATATATTTT. This translates into CASSYLQGGTNTIYF.

CDR3 protein: CASGYLLEQYF. The CDR3 nucleotides are TGTGCCAGCGGTTATCTCCTCGAGCAGTACTTC. This chain joins TRBV12-3 or TRBV12-4 and TRBJ2-7; D is uncertain. V lost 8 bases, J lost 6 bases, and 11 bases lay in between. This CDR3 is 11 amino acids long.

The chain has TRBV28 and TRBJ1-6; D is perhaps TRBD1 (6 bases). The CDR3 loop spans 13 amino acids. Germline V gene data show CDR1 as MDHEN and CDR2 as SYDVKM. Trimming took off 7 bases at V and 8 bases at J, with 12 bases between the two ends. CDR3 amino acids: CASKPGQYSPLHF. DNA of the CDR3: TGTGCCAGCAAACCGGGACAATATTCACCCCTCCACTTT.

The chain has TRBV5-4 and TRBJ1-1, with D unclear. The CDR3 totals 14 residues. From germline, CDR1 is SGHNT and CDR2 YYREEE (reference sequence). Deletions cut 0 bases from V and 0 bases from J, with 6 bases between. CDR3 protein: CASSLAIMNTEAFF. The CDR3 region has the DNA TGTGCCAGCAGCTTGGCCATCATGAACACTGAAGCTTTCTTT.

CDR3 residues: CASSRQGTDTQYF. In DNA, the CDR3 is TGTGCCAGCAGTAGACAGGGCACAGATACGCAGTATTTT. The gene calls are TRBV6-5 and TRBJ2-3; D might be TRBD1 (6 bases). The CDR3 totals 13 residues. Germline V gene data show CDR1 as MNHEY and CDR2 as SVGAGI. V lost 5 bases and J lost 1, with 7 bases in between.

The rearrangement joins TRBV6-1 to TRBJ1-1; D is unresolved. This CDR3 is built from 15 residues. The germline CDR1 and CDR2 sequences are MNHNS and SASEGT. Trimming shortened V by 2 bases and J by 7 bases, and 17 bases separated the two germline ends. DNA of the CDR3: TGTGCCAGCAGTGAAATCGGTACTCCTGCGATTGAAGCTTTCTTT. Its protein product is CASSEIGTPAIEAFF.

This clone is a singleton in its sample. The chain employs TRBV9 and TRBJ1-3; maybe TRBD1 (5 bases). The CDR3 loop spans 16 amino acids. CDR1 and CDR2 from the germline V gene are SGDLS and YYNGEE. The germline V and J ends were trimmed by 3 bases and 0 bases, with 13 bases remaining between them. CDR3 in amino acids: CASSAGGVYSGNTIYF. The CDR3 DNA is TGTGCCAGCAGCGCCGGGGGGGTTTACTCTGGAAACACCATATATTTT.

This clone was observed once. The CDR3, as DNA: TGTGCCACCAGTGATAAATCTTCGAGTTTAGAGGCCCCGCCTCATGGCTACACCTTC. It encodes CATSDKSSSLEAPPHGYTF. V usage is TRBV24-1 and J usage is TRBJ1-2, with D unresolved. V lost 3 bases and J 6 bases, leaving 28 bases between the germline ends. The germline V gene encodes CDR1 KGHDR and CDR2 SFDVKD. There are 19 residues in the CDR3.

This chain joins TRBV3-1 (or the pseudogene TRBV3-2) and TRBJ1-4, with D tentatively TRBD1 (6 bases). Germline CDR1 and CDR2: LGHDT and YNNKEL (reference sequence). V lost 0 bases and J 8 bases, leaving 28 bases between the germline ends. This CDR3 is 20 amino acids long. The CDR3, as DNA: TGTGCCAGCAGCCAAGAATTGCTTCCAAGGGGGGGAAAGAATCGGGAAAAACTGTTTTTT. Its protein is CASSQELLPRGGKNREKLFF.

Written as DNA, the CDR3 is TGTGCCAGCAGTGTAGCGGGGGGCACCTACAATGAGCAGTTCTTC. It is translated as CASSVAGGTYNEQFF. The chain joins TRBV28 to TRBJ2-1; the match to TRBD2 covers 10 bases. V shed 5 bases, J shed 2 bases, and the junction held 3 bases outside the gene matches. Looked up from germline, CDR1 is MDHEN and CDR2 is SYDVKM. CDR3 length equals 15 residues.

This chain joins TRBV6-5 and TRBJ1-3; TRBD1 aligns across 9 bases. This CDR3 region has 13 residues. The germline CDR1 and CDR2 sequences are MNHEY and SVGAGI. V dropped 4 bases and J dropped 10; count of bases not matched to a gene: 5. In DNA, the CDR3 is TGTGCCAGCAGTTCCCGGGACAGGGCAACCATATATTTT. Residues: CASSSRDRATIYF.

The count of this clone is one. This rearrangement joins TRBV6-2 or TRBV6-3 to TRBJ2-4, with D perhaps TRBD2 (7 bases). Germline V gene data show CDR1 as MNHEY and CDR2 as SVGEGT. The CDR3 length is 17 residues. V was cut by 5 bases and J by 2 bases, with 19 bases left in between. CDR3 loop: CASSPLGGGGTKNIQYF. The CDR3 coding sequence is TGTGCCAGCAGTCCCTTGGGAGGGGGGGGTACCAAAAACATTCAGTACTTC.

This clone occurred many times. The chain has TRBV5-1 and TRBJ2-7; D is unresolved. The CDR3 is 13 residues long. Trimming removed 7 bases at V and 3 bases at J, with 14 bases between. Germline CDR1 is SGHRS and CDR2 is YFSETQ. The DNA for the CDR3 is TGCGCCAGCTCCCTTGGCGGTTTCTACGAGCAGTACTTC. Translation gives CASSLGGFYEQYF.

The V call is TRBV7-9, the J call TRBJ2-1, with a possible D match to TRBD2 (6 bases). V was clipped by 5 bases and J by 3 bases, with 20 bases between them. Germline lookup yields CDR1 SEHNR and CDR2 FQNEAQ (reference sequence). The CDR3 is 17 residues long. The CDR3 region has the DNA TGTGCCAGCAGCCCCGTCCCCTCTAGCGTTAACTACAATGAGCAGTTCTTC. Amino acid sequence: CASSPVPSSVNYNEQFF.

The chain uses TRBV5-5 and TRBJ1-4; the match to TRBD1 covers 9 bases. Germline loops: CDR1 SGHKS, CDR2 YYEKEE (reference sequence). Trimming took 3 bases from V and 7 from J; bases not matched to a gene: 7. The CDR3 is made up of 15 amino acids. The CDR3 is CASSSQGAEGEKLFF. Here the CDR3 DNA reads TGTGCCAGCAGCTCACAGGGGGCGGAGGGTGAAAAACTGTTTTTT.

The chain carries TRBV14 and TRBJ2-7, with 9 bases that match TRBD2. The CDR3 loop spans 15 amino acids. V was pared by 3 bases and J by 5 bases, with 8 bases of the junction left unmatched. Germline CDR1 and CDR2: SGHDN and FVKESK. Here the CDR3 DNA reads TGTGCCAGCAGCCAGTTCCGCGGGAGGGCTAACGAGCAGTACTTC. It codes for CASSQFRGRANEQYF.

Only a few counts were recorded for this clone. This sequence joins TRBV6-5 and TRBJ2-2, with D possibly matching TRBD2 (5 bases). Trimming left V 5 bases short and J 5 bases short, with 15 bases between. This CDR3 is 15 amino acids long. Germline V gene data show CDR1 as MNHEY and CDR2 as SVGAGI. CDR3 protein: CASSIDLGGTGELFF. In DNA form, the CDR3 reads TGTGCCAGCAGTATCGACCTTGGAGGTACCGGGGAGCTGTTTTTT.

For the CDR3, the DNA is TGTGCCAGCTCACCAGGAACAGGGTACGACTACACCTTC. Encoded protein: CASSPGTGYDYTF. The rearrangement joins TRBV18 to TRBJ1-2; perhaps TRBD1 as D (6 bases). Trimming took 2 bases from V and 10 from J, leaving 14 bases between them. CDR1 and CDR2 (germline): KGHSH, LQKENI. The CDR3 is 13 amino acids.

The chain employs TRBV5-5 and TRBJ2-7, with 9 bases aligning to TRBD1. Germline-derived CDR1 and CDR2 are SGHKS and YYEKEE (reference sequence). V trimming: 4 bases; J trimming: 3 bases; junction bases outside the gene matches: 5. The CDR3 length is 14 residues. In nucleotides, the CDR3 is TGTGCCAGCAGCCTGCCGGGACAGGGCTACGAGCAGTACTTC. This gives the protein CASSLPGQGYEQYF.

In this sample, this clone turned up a few times. This chain links TRBV9 with TRBJ1-2; a weak D match, TRBD1 (6 bases). The CDR3 is 19 residues long. Per germline, CDR1 SGDLS and CDR2 YYNGEE. V shed 4 bases and J shed 2 bases, with 27 bases lying between them. The CDR3 DNA reads as TGTGCCAGCAGCCCCCAAATCCTTTCAGGGGTTGTGGGGAACTATGGCTACACCTTC. It specifies CASSPQILSGVVGNYGYTF.

V is TRBV4-1 and J is TRBJ2-2, with D possibly TRBD2 on 5 matching bases. This CDR3 is built from 16 residues. Germline CDR1 is MGHRA and CDR2 is YSYEKL. The ends were cut back, 1 base at V and 4 bases at J, with 13 bases in the middle. The CDR3 DNA sequence: TGCGCCAGCAGCCAAGGGGCCGAGGGAGTCACCGGGGAGCTGTTTTTT. As protein: CASSQGAEGVTGELFF.

The V call is TRBV5-4, the J call TRBJ2-1, with 9 bases matching TRBD2. Germline CDR1 and CDR2: SGHNT and YYREEE (reference sequence). The CDR3 is 19 residues long. After removal of 4 bases from V and 0 bases from J, the junction contained 14 bases not matched to a gene. CDR3: CASSGTGSGGRSSYNEQFF. The CDR3 nucleotides read TGTGCCAGCAGCGGGACGGGTAGCGGGGGCCGAAGCTCCTACAATGAGCAGTTCTTC.

This chain uses TRBV9 with TRBJ2-6, with TRBD2 identical over 7 bases. The CDR3 covers 17 residues. Germline CDR1 and CDR2: SGDLS and YYNGEE. The ends lost 0 bases at V and 4 bases at J; junction bases unmatched: 7. The chain's CDR3 is CASSVELGGRGANVLTF. CDR3 in DNA: TGTGCCAGCAGCGTAGAGTTGGGAGGGCGGGGGGCCAACGTCCTGACTTTC.

This clone was seen just once. The V and J genes are TRBV25-1 and TRBJ1-6; D remains ambiguous. V was clipped by 2 bases and J by 5 bases, with 4 bases between them. CDR1 and CDR2 (germline): MGHDK, SYGVNS. The CDR3 consists of 13 residues. CDR3 sequence: CASSEQNNSPLHF. As DNA, the CDR3 is TGTGCCAGCAGTGAACAGAATAATTCACCCCTCCACTTT.

V is TRBV5-6 and J is TRBJ2-7, with TRBD1 matching 7 bases. This CDR3 region has 13 residues. Germline V gives CDR1 SGHDT, CDR2 YYEEEE. With 3 bases clipped from V and 2 bases from J, the junction kept 2 bases outside the gene matches. CDR3 loop: CASSSGQPYEQYF. In DNA, the CDR3 is TGTGCCAGCAGCTCGGGACAGCCCTACGAGCAGTACTTC.